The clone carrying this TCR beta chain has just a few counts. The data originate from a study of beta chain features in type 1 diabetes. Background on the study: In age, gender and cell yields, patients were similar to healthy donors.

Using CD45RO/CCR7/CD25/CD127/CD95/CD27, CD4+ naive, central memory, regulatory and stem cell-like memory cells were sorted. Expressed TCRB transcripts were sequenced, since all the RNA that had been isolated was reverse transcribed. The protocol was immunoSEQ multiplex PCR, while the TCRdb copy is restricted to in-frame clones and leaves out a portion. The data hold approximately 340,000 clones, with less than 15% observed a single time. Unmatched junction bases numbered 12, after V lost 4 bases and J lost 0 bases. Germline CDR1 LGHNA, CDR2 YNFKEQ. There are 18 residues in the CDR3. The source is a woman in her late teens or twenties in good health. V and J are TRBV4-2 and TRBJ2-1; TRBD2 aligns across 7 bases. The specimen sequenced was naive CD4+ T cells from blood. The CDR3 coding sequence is TGTGCCAGCAGCCGACCGGGAGCTAGCGGAAGCTCCTACAATGAGCAGTTCTTC. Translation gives CASSRPGASGSSYNEQFF.